Listed below are T cell receptor beta chains from one sample, sequenced in a study of circulating tumor DNA in untreated peripheral T-cell lymphoma. The data were produced by immunoSEQ multiplex PCR, yet TCRdb's version contains in-frame clones alone and is incomplete. The sample lists 100 to 120 clones; approximately 80% were seen once. Input material: cell-free DNA from blood serum. Source of these receptors: a human donor with peripheral T-cell lymphoma. Each CDR3 is given with its conserved first and last residue. D genes are given only for firm matches. The listing skips clone size in some rows; elsewhere it reads once, few, many or a size class.

-	TRBJ2-6	-	TRBV5-1	CASSLAGHGGANVLTF	TGCGCCAGCAGCTTGGCTGGTCATGGTGGGGCCAACGTCCTGACTTTC
-	TRBJ2-7	-	TRBV20-1	CSASAYEQYF	TGCAGTGCTAGTGCCTACGAGCAGTACTTC
-	TRBJ1-1	-	TRBV5-1	CASSLHGAGTTEAFF	TGCGCCAGCAGCTTGCACGGGGCAGGGACCACTGAAGCTTTCTTT
-	TRBJ1-5	-	TRBV15	CATRGGGSQPQHF	TGTGCCACCAGAGGGGGAGGATCTCAGCCCCAGCATTTT
-	TRBJ1-5	-	TRBV7-2	CASSRIRGNQPQHF	TGTGCCAGCAGCCGCATCCGGGGAAATCAGCCCCAGCATTTT
hyperexpanded	TRBJ1-5	TRBD1	TRBV10-3	CAISVDRGSNQPQHF	TGTGCCATCAGTGTTGACAGGGGGAGTAATCAGCCCCAGCATTTT
-	TRBJ1-4	TRBD1	TRBV6-5	CASSHRGTNEKLFF	TGTGCCAGCAGCCACAGGGGAACTAATGAAAAACTGTTTTTT
-	TRBJ2-1	TRBD2	TRBV7-2	CASSLVAGDEQFF	TGTGCCAGCAGCTTAGTGGCGGGGGATGAGCAGTTCTTC
-	TRBJ2-2	TRBD1	TRBV11-2	CASSAAPKTGVFGELFF	TGTGCCAGCAGCGCCGCCCCAAAGACAGGGGTTTTTGGGGAGCTGTTTTTT
-	TRBJ2-7	-	TRBV6-9	CASSFGGQTYEQYF	TGTGCCAGCAGTTTCGGGGGGCAGACCTACGAGCAGTACTTC
-	TRBJ2-1	TRBD2	TRBV25-1	CATSPGGGYNEQFF	TGTGCCACCAGCCCGGGGGGTGGGTACAATGAGCAGTTCTTC
-	TRBJ1-5	TRBD1	TRBV6-6	CAISVDRGSNQPQHF	TGTGCCATCAGTGTTGACAGGGGGAGTAATCAGCCCCAGCATTTT
-	TRBJ1-2	TRBD1	TRBV28	CASSTTGGWGYTF	TGTGCCAGCAGTACGACAGGGGGATGGGGCTACACCTTC
-	TRBJ2-1	TRBD2	TRBV6-5	CASSQTSGGNEQFF	TGTGCCAGCAGTCAGACTAGCGGCGGCAATGAGCAGTTCTTC
-	TRBJ2-7	-	TRBV5-4	CASSLGPDPSYEQYF	TGTGCCAGCAGCTTGGGCCCGGACCCATCCTACGAGCAGTACTTC
-	TRBJ2-3	-	TRBV4-1	CASSQAGQSRMDTQYF	TGCGCCAGCAGCCAGGCAGGACAGAGCAGAATGGATACGCAATATTTT
-	TRBJ1-1	-	TRBV27	CASSLSENTEAFF	TGTGCCAGCAGTTTATCCGAGAACACTGAAGCTTTCTTT
-	TRBJ1-1	-	TRBV29-1	CSVGEQGIEAFF	TGCAGCGTTGGAGAGCAGGGGATTGAAGCTTTCTTT
few	TRBJ1-1	-	TRBV6-1	CASIWGRVNTEAFF	TGTGCCAGCATCTGGGGACGGGTGAACACTGAAGCTTTCTTT
-	TRBJ2-2	-	TRBV9	CASSVGGTHTGELFF	TGTGCCAGCAGCGTAGGGGGCACCCACACCGGGGAGCTGTTTTTT
-	TRBJ1-6	TRBD1	TRBV6-6	CASRAGGSPLHF	TGTGCCAGCAGAGCAGGGGGGTCACCCCTCCACTTT
-	TRBJ2-7	-	TRBV6-1	CATYTGTTYEQYF	TGTGCCACCTACACAGGGACCACCTACGAGCAGTACTTC
-	TRBJ1-3	-	TRBV7-2	CASSLGGAVDTIYF	TGTGCCAGCAGCTTAGGGGGAGCGGTAGACACCATATATTTT
-	TRBJ2-7	-	TRBV30	CAWSVGGSYEQYF	TGTGCCTGGAGTGTCGGGGGTTCCTACGAGCAGTACTTC
-	TRBJ1-1	TRBD1	TRBV5-6	CASSFPPGQRAPEAFF	TGTGCCAGCAGCTTCCCGCCGGGACAGCGAGCCCCTGAAGCTTTCTTT
-	TRBJ2-7	TRBD2	TRBV6-1	CASSEGDGAGGYEQYF	TGTGCCAGCAGTGAAGGAGATGGAGCGGGGGGGTACGAGCAGTACTTC
-	TRBJ1-4	TRBD1	TRBV19	CASSPDRALFF	TGTGCCAGTAGCCCGGACAGGGCACTGTTTTTT
-	TRBJ2-1	TRBD2	TRBV7-3	CASSSGLAGDNEQFF	TGTGCCAGCAGCTCCGGACTGGCGGGGGACAATGAGCAGTTCTTC
-	TRBJ1-5	TRBD1	TRBV30	CAWSVGTGVYQPQHF	TGTGCCTGGAGTGTTGGTACAGGGGTCTATCAGCCCCAGCATTTT
-	TRBJ1-5	-	TRBV18	CASSPDRIASNQPQHF	TGTGCCAGCTCACCGGACCGAATCGCGAGCAATCAGCCCCAGCATTTT
-	TRBJ2-2	-	TRBV5-1	CASSLARDTGELFF	TGCGCCAGCAGCTTGGCCAGGGACACCGGGGAGCTGTTTTTT
-	TRBJ2-1	-	TRBV13	CASSLGLQGLEQFF	TGTGCCAGCAGCTTAGGGCTCCAGGGTCTTGAGCAGTTCTTC
-	TRBJ1-1	-	TRBV6-6	CASTWGKQGLNTEAFF	TGTGCCAGCACCTGGGGGAAACAGGGACTGAACACTGAAGCTTTCTTT